The 18 T cell receptor beta chains presented below share a single source sample, sequenced in a study of cytomegalovirus exposure and HLA in healthy donors. PCR primers comprised 60 Vbeta and 13 Jbeta primers. TCRdb keeps only in-frame clones here, not all; method: immunoSEQ multiplex PCR. The table shows about 140,000 clones, with around 72% occurring only once. Sequences were obtained from PBMCs. These receptor sequences come from a human donor in good health.

The chain carries TRBV16 and TRBJ2-7; D unclear. Trimming took off 0 bases at V and 0 bases at J, with 9 bases between the two ends. The length of the CDR3 is 15 residues. The germline CDR1 and CDR2 sequences are KGHSY and FQNENV. The CDR3 DNA sequence: TGTGCCAGCAGCCAATCTTTTGGCAACTCCTACGAGCAGTACTTC. The encoded protein is CASSQSFGNSYEQYF.

The chain carries TRBV10-3 and TRBJ1-2, with D unclear. The CDR3 runs to 12 residues. Trimming shortened V by 2 bases and J by 4 bases, and 5 bases separated the two germline ends. Germline assignment: CDR1 ENHRY and CDR2 SYGVKD. The CDR3: CAISETSYGYTF. In DNA, the CDR3 is TGTGCCATCAGTGAGACAAGCTATGGCTACACCTTC.

The chain combines TRBV5-1 with TRBJ2-1; the D gene is possibly TRBD2 (5 bases). Trimming removed 0 bases from V and 12 bases from J, with 13 bases in between. This CDR3 is 13 amino acids long. Germline V gene sequence: CDR1 SGHRS, CDR2 YFSETQ. The CDR3 reads CASSLASPGRQFF. In nucleotides, the CDR3 is TGCGCCAGCAGCTTGGCTAGCCCGGGGAGGCAGTTCTTC.

This clone was found once. This sequence joins TRBV5-4 and TRBJ2-1; a weak D match, TRBD1 (6 bases). Germline V gene sequence: CDR1 SGHNT, CDR2 YYREEE (reference sequence). V was pared by 4 bases and J by 7 bases, with 9 bases between. The CDR3 contains 12 residues. Here the CDR3 reads CASSLGANEQFF. The CDR3 coding sequence is TGTGCCAGCAGCCTGGGGGCAAATGAGCAGTTCTTC.

The gene calls are TRBV5-1 and TRBJ1-1; a weak D match, TRBD1 (6 bases). V lost 4 bases to trimming and J lost 2 bases, with 15 bases between them. Germline V gene sequence: CDR1 SGHRS, CDR2 YFSETQ. This CDR3 has 15 amino acids. DNA for the CDR3: TGCGCCAGCAGCGCCCTGACAGGATCCAACACTGAAGCTTTCTTT. Residues: CASSALTGSNTEAFF.

The chain joins TRBV5-4 to TRBJ2-3, with 9 bases identical to TRBD2. Losses at the gene ends were 4 bases for V and 0 bases for J; bases not matched to a gene: 9. Germline V gives CDR1 SGHNT, CDR2 YYREEE (reference sequence). This CDR3 is built from 17 residues. This CDR3 is CASSPPPREGSTDTQYF. The CDR3 bases are TGTGCCAGCAGCCCCCCGCCGCGGGAGGGGAGCACAGATACGCAGTATTTT.

This chain connects TRBV10-3 to TRBJ2-4; the D gene is possibly TRBD2 (6 bases). The CDR3 covers 13 residues. Germline V CDR1 and CDR2: ENHRY, SYGVKD. Trimming removed 10 bases from V and 1 base from J, with 11 bases in between. The CDR3 nucleotides are TGTGCCACCCAAACTAGCGCCAAAAACATTCAGTACTTC. Protein product: CATQTSAKNIQYF.

This chain uses TRBV19 with TRBJ2-1; D is ambiguous. Germline V gene lookup returns CDR1 LNHDA and CDR2 SQIVND (reference sequence). The germline V and J ends were trimmed by 5 bases and 0 bases, with 8 bases remaining between them. The CDR3 length is 14 residues. The CDR3 DNA reads as TGTGCCAGTAGTGAGCATAGCTCCTACAATGAGCAGTTCTTC. It encodes CASSEHSSYNEQFF.

This chain joins TRBV4-1 and TRBJ2-3; TRBD1 matches 8 bases. The length of the CDR3 is 17 residues. Germline values: CDR1 MGHRA, CDR2 YSYEKL. Trimming cost V 4 bases and J 5 bases; bases outside gene matches: 14. Written as DNA, the CDR3 is TGCGCCAGCAGCCCGCCCCGGGCAGGGGGCAAGGGAGATACGCAGTATTTT. As protein: CASSPPRAGGKGDTQYF.

This clone was counted a few times. The chain employs TRBV6-5 and TRBJ1-4; 7 bases line up with TRBD1. The CDR3 is 15 residues long. V trimming: 4 bases; J trimming: 4 bases; junction bases outside the gene matches: 6. In germline, CDR1 is MNHEY, CDR2 SVGAGI. The CDR3 DNA reads TGTGCCAGCAGTTGGAAGAGGGGGCTTAATGAAAAACTGTTTTTT. Amino acid sequence: CASSWKRGLNEKLFF.

Only a few counts were recorded for this clone. This chain uses TRBV15 with TRBJ2-2; 8 bases map to TRBD1. The J segment lost 1 base and the V segment lost 1 base, leaving 2 bases of the junction unmatched. The CDR3 loop spans 16 amino acids. Germline CDR1 is LNHNV and CDR2 is YYDKDF (reference sequence). Here the CDR3 DNA reads TGTGCCACCAGCAGAGCAGGACAGGGGAACACCGGGGAGCTGTTTTTT. It specifies CATSRAGQGNTGELFF.

This rearrangement joins TRBV19 to TRBJ2-2; 9 bases align to TRBD1. Per the germline V gene, CDR1 is LNHDA and CDR2 is SQIVND (reference sequence). This CDR3 contains 14 residues. The trim removed 6 bases at V and 4 bases at J, leaving 3 bases unmatched. The CDR3 sequence: CASRGTGTTGELFF. Written as DNA, the CDR3 is TGTGCCAGTAGGGGGACAGGGACCACCGGGGAGCTGTTTTTT.

The chain links TRBV6-5 to TRBJ2-3, with D possibly matching TRBD1 (5 bases). V was trimmed by 6 bases and J by 2 bases, leaving 6 bases between them. CDR1 is MNHEY and CDR2 is SVGAGI in the germline V gene. This CDR3 region has 12 residues. In DNA, the CDR3 is TGTGCCAGCAGGGACACCACAGATACGCAGTATTTT. Its protein product is CASRDTTDTQYF.

The rearrangement uses TRBV9 and TRBJ1-2; 8 bases align to TRBD1. V was clipped by 4 bases and J by 7 bases; unmatched bases: 3. Germline V gene data show CDR1 as SGDLS and CDR2 as YYNGEE. The CDR3 is 12 amino acids. In nucleotides, the CDR3 is TGTGCCAGCAGCTCAGGGGGCTCTGGCTACACCTTC. Translating gives CASSSGGSGYTF.

This chain connects TRBV14 to TRBJ1-4; a possible D gene is TRBD1 (6 bases). The CDR3 is 15 residues long. CDR1 and CDR2 from the germline V gene are SGHDN and FVKESK. The germline V and J ends were trimmed by 5 bases and 5 bases, with 15 bases remaining between them. The DNA for the CDR3 is TGTGCCAGCAGCTCTTGGGGGGGGCGGAATGAAAAACTGTTTTTT. Its protein is CASSSWGGRNEKLFF.

The gene calls are TRBV7-6 and TRBJ2-7; TRBD1 is a possible D gene (5 bases). The CDR3 length is 15 residues. CDR1 and CDR2 from the germline V gene are SGHVS and FNYEAQ. V dropped 5 bases and J dropped 2 bases, with 16 bases sitting between them. The CDR3 protein is CASSPEQVSTYEQYF. The CDR3 nucleotides are TGTGCCAGCAGCCCGGAACAGGTTTCAACCTACGAGCAGTACTTC.

The V and J genes are TRBV27 and TRBJ2-7; possibly TRBD1 for D (5 bases). CDR1 and CDR2 (germline): MNHEY, SMNVEV (reference sequence). The V gene lost 2 bases and the J gene lost 2 bases, with 10 bases spanning the gap. The CDR3 spans 14 residues. CDR3 sequence reads: CASSLKGDPYEQYF. The CDR3 nucleotides read TGTGCCAGCAGTTTAAAAGGGGATCCCTACGAGCAGTACTTC.

The V gene is TRBV18, the J gene TRBJ1-1; D unclear. Germline V gene lookup returns CDR1 KGHSH and CDR2 LQKENI. V dropped 6 bases and J dropped 2 bases, with 13 bases sitting between them. The CDR3 extends over 14 amino acids. For the CDR3, the DNA is TGTGCCAGCTCCCCCCTGGGAGGAAACACTGAAGCTTTCTTT. Amino acids: CASSPLGGNTEAFF. Together with reference TRBV18 and TRBJ1-1, the CDR3 gives the full variable domain: NAGVMQNPRHLVRRRGQEARLRCSPMKGHSHVYWYRQLPEEGLKFMVYLQKENIIDESGMPKERFSAEFPKEGPSILRIQQVVRGDSAAYFCASSPLGGNTEAFFGQGTRLTVV.